This T cell receptor (beta chain) was found in a study of blood T cell repertoires in COVID-19. Only in-frame clones appear in the TCRdb table, and some are missing; sequencing was by immunoSEQ multiplex PCR. This sample has 300,000 to 400,000 clones, with around nine tenths found just once. This CDR3 spans 17 amino acids. Germline assignment: CDR1 LGHDT and CDR2 YNNKEL (reference sequence). The V segment lost 3 bases and the J segment 1 base; nucleotides outside the gene matches: 4. What was sequenced was peripheral blood. This chain connects TRBV3-1 (or the pseudogene TRBV3-2) to TRBJ2-6, with 9 nucleotides matching TRBD1. This receptor was taken from a woman younger than 35 who had recovered from COVID-19. CDR3 sequence: CASSQGQGKSGANVLTF. The DNA of the CDR3 is TGTGCCAGCAGCCAGGGACAGGGTAAATCTGGGGCCAACGTCCTGACTTTC.